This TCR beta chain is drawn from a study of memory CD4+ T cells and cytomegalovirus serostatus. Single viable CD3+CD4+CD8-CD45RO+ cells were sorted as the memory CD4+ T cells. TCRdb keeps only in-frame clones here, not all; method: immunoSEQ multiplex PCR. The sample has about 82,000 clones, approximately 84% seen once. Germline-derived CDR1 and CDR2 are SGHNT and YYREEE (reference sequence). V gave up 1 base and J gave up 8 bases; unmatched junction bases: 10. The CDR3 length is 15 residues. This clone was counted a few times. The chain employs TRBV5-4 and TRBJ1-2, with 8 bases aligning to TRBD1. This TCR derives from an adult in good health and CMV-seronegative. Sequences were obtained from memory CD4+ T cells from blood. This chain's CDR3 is CASSLMTGANQGYTF. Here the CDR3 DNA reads TGTGCCAGCAGCTTGATGACAGGGGCAAATCAAGGCTACACCTTC.